What follows describes a single T cell receptor (beta chain). The CDR3 runs to 18 residues. The V gene's germline CDR1 is MNHEY and CDR2 SMNVEV (reference sequence). Trimming took 6 bases from V and 7 from J; bases not matched to a gene: 19. The data are from a study of blood T cell repertoires in COVID-19. Across the study: The United States, Italy and Spain provided the acute and convalescent COVID-19 samples. T cells, B-cell-depleted T cells, or PBMCs supplied cDNA or gDNA.

Source study methods: By means of reference gene primer amplification, nucleated cell counts were estimated. Assay: immunoSEQ multiplex PCR; the TCRdb copy retains only in-frame clones and omits some. V, J and clone size are those of that table, while D and trimming were read from the DNA. Of about 120,000 clones listed, around 85% are singletons. The sample comprised peripheral blood. This sequence joins TRBV27 and TRBJ2-3; 10 bases map to TRBD2. The TCR originated in a man in his fifties or sixties with acute or convalescent COVID-19. The CDR3: CASSPLAGEPGRKYTQYF. CDR3 sequence (DNA): TGTGCCAGCAGCCCCCTAGCGGGAGAGCCTGGGCGGAAATATACGCAGTATTTT.